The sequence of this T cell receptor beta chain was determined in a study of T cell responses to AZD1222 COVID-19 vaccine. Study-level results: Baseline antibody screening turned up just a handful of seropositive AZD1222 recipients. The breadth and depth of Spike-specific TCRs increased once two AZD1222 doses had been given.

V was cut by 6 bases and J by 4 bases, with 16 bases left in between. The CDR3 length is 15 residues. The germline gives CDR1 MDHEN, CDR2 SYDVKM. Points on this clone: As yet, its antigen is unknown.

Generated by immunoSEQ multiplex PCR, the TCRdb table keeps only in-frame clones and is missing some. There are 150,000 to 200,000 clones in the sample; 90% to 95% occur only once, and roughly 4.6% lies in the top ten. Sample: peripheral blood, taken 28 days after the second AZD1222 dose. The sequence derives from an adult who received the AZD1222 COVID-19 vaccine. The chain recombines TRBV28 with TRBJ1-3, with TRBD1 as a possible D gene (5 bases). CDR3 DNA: TGTGCCAGCAGCCCCCGCGGGGCGCCGGGAAACACCATATATTTT. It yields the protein CASSPRGAPGNTIYF. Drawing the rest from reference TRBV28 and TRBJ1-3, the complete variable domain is DVKVTQSSRYLVKRTGEKVFLECVQDMDHENMFWYRQDPGLGLRLIYFSYDVKMKEKGDIPEGYSVSREKKERFSLILESASTNQTSMYLCASSPRGAPGNTIYFGEGSWLTVV.